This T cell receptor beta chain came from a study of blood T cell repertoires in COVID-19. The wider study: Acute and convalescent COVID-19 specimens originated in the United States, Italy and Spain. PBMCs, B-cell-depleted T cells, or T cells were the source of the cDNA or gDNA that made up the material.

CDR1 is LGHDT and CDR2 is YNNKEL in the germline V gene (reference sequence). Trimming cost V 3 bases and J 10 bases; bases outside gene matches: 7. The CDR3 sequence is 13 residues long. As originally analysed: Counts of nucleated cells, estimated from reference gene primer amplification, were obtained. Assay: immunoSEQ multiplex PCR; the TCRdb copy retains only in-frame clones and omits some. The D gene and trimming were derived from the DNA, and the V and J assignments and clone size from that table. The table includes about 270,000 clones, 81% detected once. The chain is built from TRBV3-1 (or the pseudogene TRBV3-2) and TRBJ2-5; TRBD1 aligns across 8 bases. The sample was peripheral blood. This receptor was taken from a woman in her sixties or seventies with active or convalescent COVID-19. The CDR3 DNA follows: TGTGCCAGCAGCCAGGCGGGACAGGACAACCAGTACTTC. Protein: CASSQAGQDNQYF.